This T cell receptor (beta chain) is from a study of T cell repertoires in cytomegalovirus infection. Study context: CMV epitopes used comprised recently identified HLA-C-restricted ones and well-studied HLA-B-restricted ones. Through public TCR beta signatures, both CMV infection and matching HLA type were indicated. Whole-study findings and limits: HLA-C-restricted CMV clonotypes gave the most frequent clonotype in two of eight donors.

One entry per CDR3 protein, called by TCRdb with MiXCR from the reads. This table has around 900,000 distinct CDR3 sequences, around a third appearing once. Concerning this clonotype: Its antigen is as yet unknown.

CDR3 length: 17 amino acids. With 3 bases clipped from V and 3 bases from J, the junction kept 11 bases outside the gene matches. Germline CDR1 reads KGHSH; CDR2 reads LQKENI. The chain combines TRBV18 with TRBJ1-5; 7 bases are shared with TRBD1. The receptor comes from a human donor in good health (CMV status not recorded). Some clones in this sample may be carry-over from other donors' samples. Sequencing used cultured CD8+ T cells from PBMCs, obtained from culture after CMV antigen stimulation. CDR3 sequence: CASSPTGTVTSNQPQHF. For the CDR3, the DNA is TGTGCCAGCTCACCGACCGGGACAGTAACCTCCAATCAGCCCCAGCATTTT.